Sequencing of this T cell receptor (beta chain) was carried out in a study of cytomegalovirus exposure and HLA in healthy donors. The PCR had 60 Vbeta and 13 Jbeta primers. Here immunoSEQ multiplex PCR was the method, and the copy in TCRdb shows in-frame clones only, minus some. This sample has 55,000 to 80,000 clones; approximately 71% occur once, and the top ten carry under 30%. Study observations and caveats: When presence/absence was analysed, sequencing depth was taken to be roughly uniform across donors. Earlier analysis found most TCR beta V segments productive about 90% or about 30% of the time. Rare TCR sequences predominated, though certain public TCRs were found in many donors.

Per germline, CDR1 SGHRS and CDR2 YFSETQ. The junction had 2 bases not matched to a gene; V was cut back by 0 bases and J by 3 bases. The length of the CDR3 is 16 residues. In regard to this clone: The antigen remains undetermined.

The sample consisted of PBMCs. The V gene is TRBV5-1, the J gene TRBJ2-1, with 11 bases aligning to TRBD2. The sequence was collected from a woman aged 40-49 years in good health and CMV-seropositive. CDR3 bases: TGCGCCAGCAGCTTGGTGCTAGCGGGGGGCTACAATGAGCAGTTCTTC. Amino acid sequence: CASSLVLAGGYNEQFF.